This note documents a single TCR beta chain sequence. Its antigen is not identified. This sample is part of a study of beta chain features in type 1 diabetes. Expressed TCRB transcripts were sequenced because the entire RNA isolate underwent reverse transcription. Clones were sequenced by immunoSEQ multiplex PCR, and TCRdb holds only the in-frame ones, with some missing. The sample includes about 53,000 clones, 63% of them seen just once. Germline trimming cut 5 bases from V and 2 bases from J; bases unmatched to any gene: 8. The CDR3 consists of 18 residues. Looked up from germline, CDR1 is SGHTA and CDR2 is FQGTGA. Study-level points and caveats: People with Type 1 diabetes carried modestly yet significantly shorter TCRB CDR3s in all four CD4+ subsets.

J is TRBJ2-2 and V is TRBV7-3, with 13 bases lining up with TRBD2. What was sequenced was stem cell memory CD4+ T cells from blood. This sequence originates from a woman under 40 with type 1 diabetes. The CDR3 loop reads CASSPGGLAGPNTGELFF. In nucleotides, the CDR3 is TGTGCCAGCAGCCCCGGGGGACTAGCGGGACCTAACACCGGGGAGCTGTTTTTT.